This TCR beta chain emerged from a study of cytotoxic CD8 clonotypes in ibrutinib-treated CLL. TCRdb's copy holds only in-frame clones and misses some; the assay was immunoSEQ multiplex PCR. The repertoire holds approximately 190,000 clones, with roughly three quarters as singletons. Germline CDR1 is MGHRA and CDR2 is YSYEKL. The CDR3 spans 19 residues. V lost 4 bases to trimming and J lost 6 bases; unmatched junction nucleotides: 15. Approximately 1.9 micrograms of genomic DNA, which was extracted from cryopreserved PBMCs, served as the material used for the TCR beta libraries. This TCR came from a human donor with chronic lymphocytic leukemia. The sample in question was PBMCs, obtained after 12 months of ibrutinib treatment. V usage is TRBV4-1 and J usage is TRBJ2-1; 13 nucleotides align to TRBD2. In DNA form, the CDR3 reads TGCGCCAGCAGCCTCAGAGGGACTAGCGGGAAATGGATGGGCAATGAGCAGTTCTTC. This encodes CASSLRGTSGKWMGNEQFF.